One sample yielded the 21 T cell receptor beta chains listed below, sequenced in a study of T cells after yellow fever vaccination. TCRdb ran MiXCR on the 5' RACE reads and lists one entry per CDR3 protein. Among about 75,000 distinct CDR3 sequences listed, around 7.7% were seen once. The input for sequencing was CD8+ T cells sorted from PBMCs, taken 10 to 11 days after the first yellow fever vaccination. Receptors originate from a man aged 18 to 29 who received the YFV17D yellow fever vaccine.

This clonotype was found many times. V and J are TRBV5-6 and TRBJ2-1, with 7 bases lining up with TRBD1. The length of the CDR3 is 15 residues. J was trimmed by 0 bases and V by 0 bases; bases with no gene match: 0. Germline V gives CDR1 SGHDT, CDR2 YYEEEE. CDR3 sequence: CASSLGTGSYNEQFF. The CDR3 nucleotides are TGTGCCAGCAGCTTGGGGACAGGCTCCTACAATGAGCAGTTCTTC.

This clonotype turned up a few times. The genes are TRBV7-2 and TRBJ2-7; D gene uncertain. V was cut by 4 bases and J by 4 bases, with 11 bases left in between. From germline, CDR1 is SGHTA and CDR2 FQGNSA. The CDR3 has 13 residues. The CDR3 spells CASSSSRNYEQYV. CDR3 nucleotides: TGTGCCAGCAGCTCGTCGAGGAATTACGAGCAGTACGTC.

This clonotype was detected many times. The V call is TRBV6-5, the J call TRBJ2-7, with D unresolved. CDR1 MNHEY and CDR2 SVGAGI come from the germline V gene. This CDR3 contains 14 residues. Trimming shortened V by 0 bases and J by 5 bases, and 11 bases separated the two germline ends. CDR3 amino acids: CASSYSGSLNEQYF. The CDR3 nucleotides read TGTGCCAGCAGTTACTCAGGGTCACTTAACGAGCAGTACTTC.

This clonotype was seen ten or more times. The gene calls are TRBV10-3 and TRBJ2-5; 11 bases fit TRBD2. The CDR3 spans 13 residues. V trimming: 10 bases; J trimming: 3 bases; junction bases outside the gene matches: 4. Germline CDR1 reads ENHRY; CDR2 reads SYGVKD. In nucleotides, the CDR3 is TGTGCCACACGACTAGCGGGGAAAGAGACCCAGTACTTC. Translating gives CATRLAGKETQYF.

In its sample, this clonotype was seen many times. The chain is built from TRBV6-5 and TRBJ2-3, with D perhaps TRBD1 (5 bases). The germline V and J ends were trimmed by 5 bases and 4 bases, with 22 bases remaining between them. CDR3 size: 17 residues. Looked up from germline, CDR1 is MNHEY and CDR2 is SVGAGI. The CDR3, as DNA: TGTGCCAGCAGTATAAATCCAGGGCCGTTTGTGGCAGATACGCAGTATTTT. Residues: CASSINPGPFVADTQYF.

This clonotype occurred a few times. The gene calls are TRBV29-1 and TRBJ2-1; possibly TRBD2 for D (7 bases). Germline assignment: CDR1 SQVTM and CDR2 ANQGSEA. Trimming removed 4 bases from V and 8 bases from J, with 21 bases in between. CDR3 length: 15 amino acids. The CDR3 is CSVVGGGGLWDEQFF. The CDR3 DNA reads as TGCAGCGTTGTCGGCGGCGGGGGCCTCTGGGATGAGCAGTTCTTC.

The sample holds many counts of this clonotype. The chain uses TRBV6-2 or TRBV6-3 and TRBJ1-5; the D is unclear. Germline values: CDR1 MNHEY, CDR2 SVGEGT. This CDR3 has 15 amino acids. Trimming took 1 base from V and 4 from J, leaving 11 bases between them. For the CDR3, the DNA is TGTGCCAGCAGTTACTTTTCAGAAGCTAATCAGCCCCAGCATTTT. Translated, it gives CASSYFSEANQPQHF.

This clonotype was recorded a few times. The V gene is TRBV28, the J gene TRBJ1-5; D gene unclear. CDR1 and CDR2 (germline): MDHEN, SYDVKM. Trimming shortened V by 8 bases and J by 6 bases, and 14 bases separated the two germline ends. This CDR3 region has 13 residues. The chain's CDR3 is CASLSLLGQPQHF. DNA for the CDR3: TGTGCCAGCCTTTCTCTGTTGGGTCAGCCCCAGCATTTT.

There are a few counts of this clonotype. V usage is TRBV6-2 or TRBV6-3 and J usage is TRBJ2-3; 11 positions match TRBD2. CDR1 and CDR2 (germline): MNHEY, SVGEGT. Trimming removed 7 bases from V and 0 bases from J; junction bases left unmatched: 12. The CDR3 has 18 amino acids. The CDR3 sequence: CASNNLLIAGGSTDTQYF. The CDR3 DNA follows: TGTGCCAGCAACAACCTCCTTATAGCGGGGGGGAGCACAGATACGCAGTATTTT.

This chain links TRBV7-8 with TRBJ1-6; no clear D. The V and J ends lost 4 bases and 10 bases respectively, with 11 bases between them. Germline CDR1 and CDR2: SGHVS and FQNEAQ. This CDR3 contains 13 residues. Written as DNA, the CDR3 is TGTGCCAGCAGCTCCCCCCCGGGCTCACCCCTCCACTTT. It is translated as CASSSPPGSPLHF.

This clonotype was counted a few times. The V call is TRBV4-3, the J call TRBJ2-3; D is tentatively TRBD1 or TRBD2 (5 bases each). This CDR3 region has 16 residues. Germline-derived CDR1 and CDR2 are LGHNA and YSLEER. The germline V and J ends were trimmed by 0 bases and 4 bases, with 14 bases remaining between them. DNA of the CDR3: TGCGCCAGCAGCCAAGAAAGGGACCTCCTACCAGATACGCAGTATTTT. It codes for CASSQERDLLPDTQYF.

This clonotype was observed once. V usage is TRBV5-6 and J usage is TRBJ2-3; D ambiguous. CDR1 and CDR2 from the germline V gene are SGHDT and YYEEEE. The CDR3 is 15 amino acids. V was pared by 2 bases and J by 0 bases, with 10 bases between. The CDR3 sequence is CASSLHDMSTDTQYF. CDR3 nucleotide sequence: TGTGCCAGCAGCTTACATGACATGAGCACAGATACGCAGTATTTT.

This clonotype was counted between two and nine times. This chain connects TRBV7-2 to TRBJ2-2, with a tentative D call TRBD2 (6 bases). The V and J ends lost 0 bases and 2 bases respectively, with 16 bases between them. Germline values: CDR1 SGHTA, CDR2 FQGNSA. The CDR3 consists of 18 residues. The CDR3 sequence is CASSLAFWDSINTGELFF. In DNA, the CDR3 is TGTGCCAGCAGCTTAGCGTTTTGGGACTCCATAAACACCGGGGAGCTGTTTTTT. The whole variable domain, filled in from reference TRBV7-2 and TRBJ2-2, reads GAGVSQSPSNKVTEKGKDVELRCDPISGHTALYWYRQSLGQGLEFLIYFQGNSAPDKSGLPSDRFSAERTGGSVSTLTIQRTQQEDSAVYLCASSLAFWDSINTGELFFGEGSRLTVL.

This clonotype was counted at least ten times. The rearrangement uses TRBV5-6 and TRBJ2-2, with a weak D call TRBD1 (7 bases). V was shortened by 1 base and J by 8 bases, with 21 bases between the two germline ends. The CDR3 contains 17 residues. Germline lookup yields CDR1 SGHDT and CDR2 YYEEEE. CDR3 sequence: CASSLSLTGRTKGELFF. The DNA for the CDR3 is TGTGCCAGCAGCTTGAGTCTGACAGGGAGGACGAAAGGGGAGCTGTTTTTT.

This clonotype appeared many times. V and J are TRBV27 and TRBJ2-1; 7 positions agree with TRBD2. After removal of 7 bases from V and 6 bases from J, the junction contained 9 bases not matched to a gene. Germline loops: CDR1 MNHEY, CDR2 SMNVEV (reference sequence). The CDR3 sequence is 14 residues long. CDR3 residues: CASNSGGFGNEQFF. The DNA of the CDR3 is TGTGCCAGCAACTCCGGGGGGTTTGGCAATGAGCAGTTCTTC.

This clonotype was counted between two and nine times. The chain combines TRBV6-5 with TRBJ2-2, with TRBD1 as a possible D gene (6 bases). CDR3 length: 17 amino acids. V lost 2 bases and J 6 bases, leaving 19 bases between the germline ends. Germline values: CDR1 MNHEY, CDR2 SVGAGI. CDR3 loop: CASSYASGVNGAGELFF. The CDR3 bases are TGTGCCAGCAGTTACGCATCAGGGGTAAATGGCGCCGGGGAGCTGTTTTTT.

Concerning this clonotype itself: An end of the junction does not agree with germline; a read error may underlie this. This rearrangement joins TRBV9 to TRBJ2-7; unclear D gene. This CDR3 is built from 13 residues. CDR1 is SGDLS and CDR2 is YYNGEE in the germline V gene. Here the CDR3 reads CASSVWGVGPKDF. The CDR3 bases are TGTGCCAGCAGCGTATGGGGTGTCGGGCCCAAGGACTTC.

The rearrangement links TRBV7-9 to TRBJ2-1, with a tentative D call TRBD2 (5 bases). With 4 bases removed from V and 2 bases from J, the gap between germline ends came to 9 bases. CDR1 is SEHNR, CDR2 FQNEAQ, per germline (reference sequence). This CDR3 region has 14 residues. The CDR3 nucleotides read TGTGCCAGCAGCTCGGGGAGCCCCTACAATGAGCAGTTCTTC. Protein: CASSSGSPYNEQFF.

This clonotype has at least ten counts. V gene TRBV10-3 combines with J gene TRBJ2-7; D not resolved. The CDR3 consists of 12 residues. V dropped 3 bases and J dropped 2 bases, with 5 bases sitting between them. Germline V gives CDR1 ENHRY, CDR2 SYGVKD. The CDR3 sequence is CAISDRTYEQYV. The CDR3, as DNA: TGTGCCATCAGTGACCGGACCTACGAGCAGTACGTC.

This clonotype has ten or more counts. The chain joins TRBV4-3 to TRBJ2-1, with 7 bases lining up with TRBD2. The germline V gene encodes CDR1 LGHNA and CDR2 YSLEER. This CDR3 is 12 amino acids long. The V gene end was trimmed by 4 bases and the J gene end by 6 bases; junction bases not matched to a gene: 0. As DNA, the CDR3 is TGCGCCAGCAGCCGGGGGGGCAATGAGCAGTTCTTC. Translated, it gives CASSRGGNEQFF.

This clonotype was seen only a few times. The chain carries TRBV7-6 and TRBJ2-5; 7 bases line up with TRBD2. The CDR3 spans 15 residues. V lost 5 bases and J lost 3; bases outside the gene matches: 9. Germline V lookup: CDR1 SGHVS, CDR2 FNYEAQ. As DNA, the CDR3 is TGTGCCAGCAGCCCTGGCCCTAGCGGCGAAGAGACCCAGTACTTC. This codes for CASSPGPSGEETQYF.